These 6 T cell receptor beta chains were all obtained from the same sample, sequenced in a study of cytomegalovirus exposure and HLA in healthy donors. Both 60 Vbeta primers and 13 Jbeta primers went into the PCR. Assay used: immunoSEQ multiplex PCR; TCRdb lists only in-frame clones, some missing. The sample carries 150,000 to 200,000 clones, roughly three quarters recorded once. The sample comprised PBMCs. The receptors were gathered from a woman aged 45-65 years in good health and CMV-seronegative.

The chain links TRBV13 to TRBJ2-1; D possibly corresponds to TRBD1 (7 bases). This CDR3 has 15 amino acids. Germline V CDR1 and CDR2: PRHDT, FYEKMQ (reference sequence). V shed 5 bases and J shed 5 bases, with 16 bases lying between them. In DNA, the CDR3 is TGTGCCAGCAGCCCCCCGGAGGGGGCAAACAATGAGCAGTTCTTC. Translating gives CASSPPEGANNEQFF.

This chain connects TRBV10-3 to TRBJ2-5; 12 nucleotides align to TRBD2. Germline V lookup: CDR1 ENHRY, CDR2 SYGVKD. The CDR3 extends over 16 amino acids. Germline trimming cut 6 bases from V and 1 base from J; bases unmatched to any gene: 6. For the CDR3, the DNA is TGTGCCATCAGGAACGGACTAGCGGGGACCCAAGAGACCCAGTACTTC. The encoded protein is CAIRNGLAGTQETQYF.

The V call is TRBV11-3, the J call TRBJ2-1; 10 bases are a match to TRBD2. Germline V gene sequence: CDR1 SGHNT, CDR2 YENEEA. The CDR3 totals 18 residues. Trimming took 3 bases from V and 9 from J; bases not matched to a gene: 17. The CDR3 loop reads CASSFTGTSEIRAGEQFF. In DNA, the CDR3 is TGTGCCAGCAGCTTCACCGGGACTAGCGAAATTCGCGCGGGTGAGCAGTTCTTC.

The J gene is TRBJ1-4, the V gene TRBV7-2; a weak D match, TRBD1 (6 bases). Germline CDR1 SGHTA, CDR2 FQGNSA. CDR3 length equals 15 residues. V was trimmed by 4 bases and J by 0 bases, leaving 9 bases between them. CDR3 region: CASSSRQATNEKLFF. The DNA of the CDR3 is TGTGCCAGCAGCTCGAGACAGGCAACTAATGAAAAACTGTTTTTT. The full variable domain, rest sourced from reference TRBV7-2 and TRBJ1-4, is GAGVSQSPSNKVTEKGKDVELRCDPISGHTALYWYRQSLGQGLEFLIYFQGNSAPDKSGLPSDRFSAERTGGSVSTLTIQRTQQEDSAVYLCASSSRQATNEKLFFGSGTQLSVL.

This chain joins TRBV18 and TRBJ1-3, with D unresolved. From germline, CDR1 is KGHSH and CDR2 LQKENI. Trimming took 3 bases from V and 1 from J, leaving 16 bases between them. The CDR3 covers 17 residues. The CDR3 nucleotides are TGTGCCAGCTCACCCCTGCGGCAGCTAGATTCTGGAAACACCATATATTTT. It yields the protein CASSPLRQLDSGNTIYF. Combining the CDR3 with reference TRBV18 and TRBJ1-3 gives the whole variable domain NAGVMQNPRHLVRRRGQEARLRCSPMKGHSHVYWYRQLPEEGLKFMVYLQKENIIDESGMPKERFSAEFPKEGPSILRIQQVVRGDSAAYFCASSPLRQLDSGNTIYFGEGSWLTVV.

The chain joins TRBV6-4 to TRBJ2-1, with TRBD2 matching over 9 bases. Per germline, CDR1 MRHNA and CDR2 SNTAGT. V shed 5 bases, J shed 3 bases, and the junction held 8 bases outside the gene matches. The CDR3 is 16 residues long. The CDR3 DNA sequence: TGTGCCAGCAGTCGATTCCCTAGCGGGGACTACAATGAGCAGTTCTTC. This encodes CASSRFPSGDYNEQFF.